This record covers a single T cell receptor (beta chain). Its antigen is unidentified. Losses at the gene ends were 2 bases for V and 5 bases for J; bases not matched to a gene: 6. The CDR3 loop spans 15 amino acids. Germline V gives CDR1 SGHAT, CDR2 FQNNGV. Recent acute infections and vaccinations were absent in the healthy HIV-negative adult donors. Adults of Caucasian background living in Nashville, Tennessee made up all donors. The data derive from a study of shared clonotypes between healthy human individuals. General study findings and limits: Shared clonotypes: 4.5% to 5% naive CD4, roughly 3.8% naive CD8, less than 2.5% memory CD4, 0.4% memory CD8.

Repertoires were generated with immunoSEQ multiplex PCR, while TCRdb's copy carries only in-frame clones and drops some. This table has 600,000 to 750,000 clones, about 78% appearing once. The clonotype was recovered from a woman aged 25 to 45 in good health. Sample: memory CD4+ T cells sorted from blood. Subset here: CD45RA-negative fraction. This chain joins TRBV11-2 and TRBJ1-1, with 9 positions matching TRBD1. The CDR3 nucleotides are TGTGCCAGCAGCTTATCGGGACAGGGATATACTGAAGCTTTCTTT. Its protein is CASSLSGQGYTEAFF.